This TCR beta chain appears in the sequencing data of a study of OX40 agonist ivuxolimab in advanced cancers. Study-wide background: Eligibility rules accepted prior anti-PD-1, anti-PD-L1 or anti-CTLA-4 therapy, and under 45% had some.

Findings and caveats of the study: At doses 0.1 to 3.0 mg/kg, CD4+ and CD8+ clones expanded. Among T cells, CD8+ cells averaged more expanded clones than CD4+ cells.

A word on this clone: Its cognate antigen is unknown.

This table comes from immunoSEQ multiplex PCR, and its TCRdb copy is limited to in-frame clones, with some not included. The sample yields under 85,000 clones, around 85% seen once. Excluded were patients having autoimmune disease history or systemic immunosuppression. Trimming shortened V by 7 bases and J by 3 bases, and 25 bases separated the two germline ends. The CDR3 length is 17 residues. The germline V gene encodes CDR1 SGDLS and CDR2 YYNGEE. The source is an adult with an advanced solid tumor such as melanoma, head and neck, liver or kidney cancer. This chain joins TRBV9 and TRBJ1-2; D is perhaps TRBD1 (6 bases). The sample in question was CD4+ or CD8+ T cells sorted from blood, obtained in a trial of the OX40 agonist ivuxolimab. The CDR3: CASGKRVTGPSDYGYTF. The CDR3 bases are TGTGCCAGCGGCAAACGCGTAACAGGGCCCAGCGACTATGGCTACACCTTC. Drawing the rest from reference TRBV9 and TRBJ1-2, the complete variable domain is DSGVTQTPKHLITATGQRVTLRCSPRSGDLSVYWYQQSLDQGLQFLIQYYNGEERAKGNILERFSAQQFPDLHSELNLSSLELGDSALYFCASGKRVTGPSDYGYTFGSGTRLTVV.